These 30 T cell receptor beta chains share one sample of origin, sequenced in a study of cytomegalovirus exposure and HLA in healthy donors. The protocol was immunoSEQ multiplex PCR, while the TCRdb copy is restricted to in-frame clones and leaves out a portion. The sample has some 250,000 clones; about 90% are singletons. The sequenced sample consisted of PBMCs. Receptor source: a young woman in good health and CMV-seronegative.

The CDR3 DNA follows: TGTGCCAGCAGCCTCCCATTAGGGACTAGCACAGATACGCAGTATTTT. Translated, it gives CASSLPLGTSTDTQYF. The J gene is TRBJ2-3, the V gene TRBV11-2; a possible D gene is TRBD2 (6 bases). V lost 5 bases, J lost 0 bases, and 15 bases lay in between. From germline, CDR1 is SGHAT and CDR2 FQNNGV. The CDR3 consists of 16 residues. Complete variable domain (other parts from reference TRBV11-2 and TRBJ2-3): EAGVAQSPRYKIIEKRQSVAFWCNPISGHATLYWYQQILGQGPKLLIQFQNNGVVDDSQLPKDRFSAERLKGVDSTLKIQPAKLEDSAVYLCASSLPLGTSTDTQYFGPGTRLTVL.

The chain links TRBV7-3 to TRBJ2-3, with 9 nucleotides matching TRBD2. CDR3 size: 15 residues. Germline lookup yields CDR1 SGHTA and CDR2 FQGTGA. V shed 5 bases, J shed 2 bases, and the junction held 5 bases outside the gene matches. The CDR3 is CASSPTSGPTDTQYF. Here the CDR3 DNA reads TGTGCCAGCAGCCCGACTAGCGGCCCCACAGATACGCAGTATTTT.

CDR3 residues: CASSIGSGHPYEQYF. The DNA for the CDR3 is TGTGCCAGTAGTATAGGGTCAGGGCATCCCTACGAGCAGTACTTC. This chain uses TRBV19 with TRBJ2-7, with D possibly TRBD1 on 5 matching bases. The germline V gene encodes CDR1 LNHDA and CDR2 SQIVND (reference sequence). Trimming removed 1 base at V and 2 bases at J, with 12 bases between. There are 15 residues in the CDR3.

In DNA, the CDR3 is TGTGCCAGCAGTTCTCAGAGGGGTCCCACAGATACGCAGTATTTT. Residues: CASSSQRGPTDTQYF. The rearrangement links TRBV27 to TRBJ2-3, with D perhaps given as TRBD1 or TRBD2 (5 bases each). In germline, CDR1 is MNHEY, CDR2 SMNVEV (reference sequence). V shed 4 bases and J shed 2 bases, with 13 bases lying between them. This CDR3 is 15 amino acids long.

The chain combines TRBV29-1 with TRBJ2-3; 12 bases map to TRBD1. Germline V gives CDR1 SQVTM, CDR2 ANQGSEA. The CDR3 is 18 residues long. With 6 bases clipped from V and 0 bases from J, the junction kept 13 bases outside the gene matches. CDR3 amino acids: CSVPLRDRGPPSTDTQYF. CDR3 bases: TGCAGCGTCCCTCTCCGGGACAGGGGGCCCCCTAGCACAGATACGCAGTATTTT.

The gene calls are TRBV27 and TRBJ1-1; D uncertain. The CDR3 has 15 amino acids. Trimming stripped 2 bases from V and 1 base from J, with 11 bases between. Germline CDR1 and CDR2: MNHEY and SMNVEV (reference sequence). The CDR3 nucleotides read TGTGCCAGCAGTTTAGGCCCACGGGGGAACACTGAAGCTTTCTTT. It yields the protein CASSLGPRGNTEAFF.

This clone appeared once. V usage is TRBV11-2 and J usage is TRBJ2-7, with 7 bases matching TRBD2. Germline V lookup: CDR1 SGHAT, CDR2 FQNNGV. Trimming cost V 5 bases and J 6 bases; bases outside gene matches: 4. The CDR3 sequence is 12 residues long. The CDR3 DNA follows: TGTGCCAGCAGCCTACCGGGGGGCGAGCAGTACTTC. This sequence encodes CASSLPGGEQYF.

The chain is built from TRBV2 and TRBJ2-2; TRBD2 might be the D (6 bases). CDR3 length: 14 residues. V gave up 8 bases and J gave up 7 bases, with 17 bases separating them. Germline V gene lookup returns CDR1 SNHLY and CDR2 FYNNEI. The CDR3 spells CASGGQAGIGELFF. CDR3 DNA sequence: TGTGCCAGCGGAGGGCAGGCTGGGATCGGGGAGCTGTTTTTT.

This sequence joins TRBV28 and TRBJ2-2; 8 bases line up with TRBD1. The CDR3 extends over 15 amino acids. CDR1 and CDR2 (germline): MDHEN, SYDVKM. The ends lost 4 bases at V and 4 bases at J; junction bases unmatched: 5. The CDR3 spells CASSSRTGITGELFF. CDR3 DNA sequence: TGTGCCAGCAGTTCCCGGACAGGGATCACCGGGGAGCTGTTTTTT.

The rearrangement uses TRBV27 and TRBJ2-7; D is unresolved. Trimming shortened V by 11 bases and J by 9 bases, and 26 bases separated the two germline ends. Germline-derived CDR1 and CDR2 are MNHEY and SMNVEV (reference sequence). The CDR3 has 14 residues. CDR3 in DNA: TGTGCCGTTCAGAAGCCCTCACCTCGGTGGACGCAGTACTTC. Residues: CAVQKPSPRWTQYF.

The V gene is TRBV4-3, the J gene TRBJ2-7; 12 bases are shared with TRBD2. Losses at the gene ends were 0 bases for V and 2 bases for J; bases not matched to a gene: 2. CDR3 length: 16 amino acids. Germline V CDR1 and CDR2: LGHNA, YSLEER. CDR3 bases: TGCGCCAGCAGCCAAGAAGGACTAGCGGGGACCTACGAGCAGTACTTC. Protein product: CASSQEGLAGTYEQYF.

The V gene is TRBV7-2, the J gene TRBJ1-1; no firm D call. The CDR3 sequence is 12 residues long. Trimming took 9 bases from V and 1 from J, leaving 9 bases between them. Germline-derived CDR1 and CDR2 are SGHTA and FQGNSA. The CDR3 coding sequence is TGTGCCAGTATCCATTGGAACACTGAAGCTTTCTTT. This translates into CASIHWNTEAFF.

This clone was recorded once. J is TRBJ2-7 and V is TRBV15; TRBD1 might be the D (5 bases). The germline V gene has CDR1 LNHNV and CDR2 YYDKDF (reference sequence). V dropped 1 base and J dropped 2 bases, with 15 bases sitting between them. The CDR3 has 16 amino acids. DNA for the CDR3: TGTGCCACCAGCAGAGTAGACCCACAGGTTACCTACGAGCAGTACTTC. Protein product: CATSRVDPQVTYEQYF.

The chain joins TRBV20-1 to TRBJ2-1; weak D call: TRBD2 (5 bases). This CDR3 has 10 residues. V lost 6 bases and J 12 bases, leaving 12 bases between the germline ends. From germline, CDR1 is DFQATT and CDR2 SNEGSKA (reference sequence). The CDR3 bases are TGCAGTGCAGCGGTATCGGCGCAGTTCTTC. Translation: CSAAVSAQFF.

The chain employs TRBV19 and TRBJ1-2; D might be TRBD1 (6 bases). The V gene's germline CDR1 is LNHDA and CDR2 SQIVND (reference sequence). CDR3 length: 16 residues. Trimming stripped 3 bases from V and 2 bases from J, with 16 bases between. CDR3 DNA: TGTGCCAGTAGTATCGTCGGGGGGCGCAGGAACTATGGCTACACCTTC. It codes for CASSIVGGRRNYGYTF. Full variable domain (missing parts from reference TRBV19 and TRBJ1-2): DGGITQSPKYLFRKEGQNVTLSCEQNLNHDAMYWYRQDPGQGLRLIYYSQIVNDFQKGDIAEGYSVSREKKESFPLTVTSAQKNPTAFYLCASSIVGGRRNYGYTFGSGTRLTVV.

As DNA, the CDR3 is TGTGCCAGCAGCGGAGGCGTCGGCAGTGCCTACGAGCAGTACTTC. Translating gives CASSGGVGSAYEQYF. The genes are TRBV9 and TRBJ2-7; D gene ambiguous. The CDR3 runs to 15 residues. Trimming took off 3 bases at V and 2 bases at J, with 15 bases between the two ends. The germline CDR1 and CDR2 sequences are SGDLS and YYNGEE. Supplemented by reference TRBV9 and TRBJ2-7, the full variable domain reads DSGVTQTPKHLITATGQRVTLRCSPRSGDLSVYWYQQSLDQGLQFLIQYYNGEERAKGNILERFSAQQFPDLHSELNLSSLELGDSALYFCASSGGVGSAYEQYFGPGTRLTVT.

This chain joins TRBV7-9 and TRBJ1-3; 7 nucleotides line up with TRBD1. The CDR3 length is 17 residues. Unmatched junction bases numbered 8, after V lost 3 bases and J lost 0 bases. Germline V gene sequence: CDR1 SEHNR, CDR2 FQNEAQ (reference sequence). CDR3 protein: CASSLNRGPLSGNTIYF. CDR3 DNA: TGTGCCAGCAGCTTGAACAGGGGCCCCCTCTCTGGAAACACCATATATTTT.

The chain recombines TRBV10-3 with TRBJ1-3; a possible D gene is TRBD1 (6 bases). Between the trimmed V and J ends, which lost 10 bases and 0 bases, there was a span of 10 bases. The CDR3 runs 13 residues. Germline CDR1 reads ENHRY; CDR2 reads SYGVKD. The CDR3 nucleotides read TGTGCCACCGAACAGGGCTCTGGAAACACCATATATTTT. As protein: CATEQGSGNTIYF.

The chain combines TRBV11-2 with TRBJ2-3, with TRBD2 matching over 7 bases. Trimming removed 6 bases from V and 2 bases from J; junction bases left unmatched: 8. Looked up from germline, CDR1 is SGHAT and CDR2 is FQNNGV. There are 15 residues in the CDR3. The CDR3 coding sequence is TGTGCCAGCAGTACGAGCGGGATAGACACAGATACGCAGTATTTT. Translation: CASSTSGIDTDTQYF.

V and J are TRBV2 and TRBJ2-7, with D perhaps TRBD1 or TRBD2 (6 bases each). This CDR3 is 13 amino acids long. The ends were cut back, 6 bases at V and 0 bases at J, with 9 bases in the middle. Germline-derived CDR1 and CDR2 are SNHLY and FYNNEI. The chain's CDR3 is CASRGGSSYEQYF. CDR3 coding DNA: TGTGCCAGCAGGGGGGGCAGCTCCTACGAGCAGTACTTC.

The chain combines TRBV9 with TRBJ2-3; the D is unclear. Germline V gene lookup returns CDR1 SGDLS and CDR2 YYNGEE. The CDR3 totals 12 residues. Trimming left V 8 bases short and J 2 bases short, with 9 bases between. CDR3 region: CASASNTDTQYF. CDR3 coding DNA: TGTGCCAGTGCGTCGAACACAGATACGCAGTATTTT.

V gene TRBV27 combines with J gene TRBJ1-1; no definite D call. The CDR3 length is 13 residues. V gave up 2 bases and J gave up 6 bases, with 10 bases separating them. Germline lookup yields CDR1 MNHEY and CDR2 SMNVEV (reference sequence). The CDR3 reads CASSLSRLAEAFF. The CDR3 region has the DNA TGTGCCAGCAGTTTAAGCCGTTTGGCTGAAGCTTTCTTT.

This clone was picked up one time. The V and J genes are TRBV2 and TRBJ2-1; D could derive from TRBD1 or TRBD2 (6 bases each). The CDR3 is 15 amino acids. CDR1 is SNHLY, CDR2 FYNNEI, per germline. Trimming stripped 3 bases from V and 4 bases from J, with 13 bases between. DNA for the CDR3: TGTGCCAGCAGTGATGGAGGGACAAGTTACAATGAGCAGTTCTTC. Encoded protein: CASSDGGTSYNEQFF.

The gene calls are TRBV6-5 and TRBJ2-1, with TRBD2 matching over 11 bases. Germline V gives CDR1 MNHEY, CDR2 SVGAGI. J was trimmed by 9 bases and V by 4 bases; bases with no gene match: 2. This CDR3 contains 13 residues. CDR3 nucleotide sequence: TGTGCCAGCAGTTTGACTAGCGGGATTGAGCAGTTCTTC. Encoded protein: CASSLTSGIEQFF.

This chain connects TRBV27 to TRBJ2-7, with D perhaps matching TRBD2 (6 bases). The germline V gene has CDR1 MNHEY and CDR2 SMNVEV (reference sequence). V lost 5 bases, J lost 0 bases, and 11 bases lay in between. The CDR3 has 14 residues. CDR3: CASSLAFTSYEQYF. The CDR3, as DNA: TGTGCCAGCAGTCTAGCGTTTACCTCCTACGAGCAGTACTTC.

As DNA, the CDR3 is TGTGCCAGCAGTTCCCCTCCCTGGACGTACGAGCAGTACTTC. As protein: CASSSPPWTYEQYF. This sequence joins TRBV27 and TRBJ2-7; D unresolved. V gave up 4 bases and J gave up 4 bases, with 14 bases separating them. Germline CDR1 is MNHEY and CDR2 is SMNVEV (reference sequence). The CDR3 sequence is 14 residues long.

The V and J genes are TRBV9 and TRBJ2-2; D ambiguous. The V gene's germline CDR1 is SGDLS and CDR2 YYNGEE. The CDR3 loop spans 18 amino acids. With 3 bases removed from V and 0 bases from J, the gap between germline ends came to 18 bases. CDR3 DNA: TGTGCCAGCAGCGATCGACCGGCGGCAACCCCGAACACCGGGGAGCTGTTTTTT. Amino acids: CASSDRPAATPNTGELFF.

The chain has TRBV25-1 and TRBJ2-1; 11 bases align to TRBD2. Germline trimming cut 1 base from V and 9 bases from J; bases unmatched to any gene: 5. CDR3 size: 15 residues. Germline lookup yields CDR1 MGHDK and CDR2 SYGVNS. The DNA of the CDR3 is TGTGCCAGCAGTGAATTAGCGGGAGGGCCCGGTGAGCAGTTCTTC. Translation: CASSELAGGPGEQFF.

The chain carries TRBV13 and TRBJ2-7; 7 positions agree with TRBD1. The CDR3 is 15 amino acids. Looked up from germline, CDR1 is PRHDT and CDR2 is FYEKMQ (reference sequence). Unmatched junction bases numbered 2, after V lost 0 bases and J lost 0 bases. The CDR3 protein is CASSLGQGNSYEQYF. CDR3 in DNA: TGTGCCAGCAGCTTAGGACAGGGGAACTCCTACGAGCAGTACTTC. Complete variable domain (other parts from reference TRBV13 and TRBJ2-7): AAGVIQSPRHLIKEKRETATLKCYPIPRHDTVYWYQQGPGQDPQFLISFYEKMQSDKGSIPDRFSAQQFSDYHSELNMSSLELGDSALYFCASSLGQGNSYEQYFGPGTRLTVT.

The CDR3 protein is CASSHLDGVYNEQFF. Written as DNA, the CDR3 is TGTGCCAGCAGCCATTTGGATGGAGTCTACAATGAGCAGTTCTTC. The chain joins TRBV14 to TRBJ2-1; D ambiguous. The CDR3 has 15 residues. V lost 3 bases and J 3 bases, leaving 12 bases between the germline ends. Germline V gene data show CDR1 as SGHDN and CDR2 as FVKESK.